What follows are 29 T cell receptor beta chains derived from one specimen sequenced in a study of beta chain features in type 1 diabetes. Since all of the isolated RNA was reverse transcribed, expressed TCRB transcripts were what got sequenced. Profiling relied on immunoSEQ multiplex PCR, and the TCRdb table lists in-frame clones only, not all of them. The repertoire includes 810,000 or so clones, roughly 16% of them detected once, and 0.02% to 0.025% sits in the top ten. Sequencing was done on a sample of naive CD4+ T cells from blood. These receptors all stem from a woman aged 18 to 35 in good health.

This clone appeared a few times. This chain connects TRBV5-1 to TRBJ1-3; D is perhaps TRBD1 (5 bases). The CDR3 is 15 amino acids. Trimming stripped 6 bases from V and 0 bases from J, with 13 bases between. Germline V gives CDR1 SGHRS, CDR2 YFSETQ. The CDR3 region is CASTEGASSGNTIYF. The CDR3 region has the DNA TGCGCCAGCACTGAAGGGGCCAGCTCTGGAAACACCATATATTTT.

In its sample, this clone was seen a few times. The J gene is TRBJ1-2, the V gene TRBV4-2; D uncertain. This CDR3 region has 13 residues. The germline gives CDR1 LGHNA, CDR2 YNFKEQ. V lost 5 bases and J 2 bases, leaving 9 bases between the germline ends. The CDR3 DNA sequence: TGTGCCAGCAGCTTCGCCAGCAACTATGGCTACACCTTC. Its translation is CASSFASNYGYTF.

This clone has only a few counts. The V gene is TRBV7-3, the J gene TRBJ2-2, with 7 bases that match TRBD1. Looked up from germline, CDR1 is SGHTA and CDR2 is FQGTGA. CDR3 length equals 15 residues. After removal of 2 bases from V and 6 bases from J, the junction contained 6 bases not matched to a gene. DNA of the CDR3: TGTGCCAGCAGCTTAGCTGGTACAGGGGCCGGGGAGCTGTTTTTT. Its translation: CASSLAGTGAGELFF.

The chain carries TRBV25-1 and TRBJ1-2; 8 positions agree with TRBD1. The CDR3 has 14 amino acids. From germline, CDR1 is MGHDK and CDR2 SYGVNS. J was trimmed by 5 bases and V by 4 bases; bases with no gene match: 6. The CDR3 reads CASSGQGQGYGYTF. CDR3 DNA: TGTGCCAGCAGTGGACAGGGGCAGGGGTATGGCTACACCTTC.

CDR3 protein: CATRGTVSNQPQHF. In DNA form, the CDR3 reads TGTGCCACCAGGGGGACGGTCAGCAATCAGCCCCAGCATTTT. The gene calls are TRBV15 and TRBJ1-5; the D gene is possibly TRBD1 (5 bases). CDR1 LNHNV and CDR2 YYDKDF come from the germline V gene (reference sequence). The CDR3 runs 14 residues. The germline V and J ends were trimmed by 6 bases and 1 base, with 10 bases remaining between them.

This clone was recorded a few times. The chain recombines TRBV28 with TRBJ2-2, with 13 bases that match TRBD2. Per the germline V gene, CDR1 is MDHEN and CDR2 is SYDVKM. The CDR3 contains 15 residues. The trim removed 8 bases at V and 5 bases at J, leaving 5 bases unmatched. The DNA for the CDR3 is TGTGCCAGCGCACTAGCGGGAGGGTATACCGGGGAGCTGTTTTTT. Translating gives CASALAGGYTGELFF. The full variable domain, completed using reference TRBV28 and TRBJ2-2, is DVKVTQSSRYLVKRTGEKVFLECVQDMDHENMFWYRQDPGLGLRLIYFSYDVKMKEKGDIPEGYSVSREKKERFSLILESASTNQTSMYLCASALAGGYTGELFFGEGSRLTVL.

This clone appeared a few times. This sequence joins TRBV4-1 and TRBJ1-4; D may be TRBD1 (5 bases). Germline V gene sequence: CDR1 MGHRA, CDR2 YSYEKL. The CDR3 has 16 amino acids. V lost 4 bases, J lost 7 bases, and 19 bases lay in between. The CDR3 DNA follows: TGCGCCAGCAGCCCACCCCCCGGGACGGACGGTGAAAAACTGTTTTTT. Its protein product is CASSPPPGTDGEKLFF.

This chain joins TRBV25-1 and TRBJ1-3, with D possibly being TRBD1 (5 bases). V was shortened by 5 bases and J by 0 bases, with 17 bases between the two germline ends. CDR1 is MGHDK, CDR2 SYGVNS, per germline. This CDR3 has 17 residues. In nucleotides, the CDR3 is TGTGCCAGCAGTAACCAGAGACAGTGGAGCTCTGGAAACACCATATATTTT. Translating it yields CASSNQRQWSSGNTIYF. Variable domain in full (rest from reference TRBV25-1 and TRBJ1-3): EADIYQTPRYLVIGTGKKITLECSQTMGHDKMYWYQQDPGMELHLIHYSYGVNSTEKGDLSSESTVSRIRTEHFPLTLESARPSHTSQYLCASSNQRQWSSGNTIYFGEGSWLTVV.

This clone turned up a few times. This chain connects TRBV9 to TRBJ2-3, with TRBD2 matching 11 bases. Losses at the gene ends were 1 base for V and 9 bases for J; bases not matched to a gene: 7. The CDR3 contains 15 residues. Germline V gene sequence: CDR1 SGDLS, CDR2 YYNGEE. The CDR3 loop is CASSVTSGRVETQYF. CDR3 in DNA: TGTGCCAGCAGCGTAACTAGCGGGAGAGTGGAGACGCAGTATTTT.

Only a few counts were recorded for this clone. This sequence joins TRBV9 and TRBJ2-4; D gene uncertain. CDR1 and CDR2 (germline): SGDLS, YYNGEE. The germline V and J ends were trimmed by 0 bases and 8 bases, with 12 bases remaining between them. This CDR3 is 14 amino acids long. In DNA, the CDR3 is TGTGCCAGCAGCGTAGGCTATAGCCAAGACATTCAGTACTTC. Amino acid sequence: CASSVGYSQDIQYF.

This chain links TRBV6-6 with TRBJ1-1; no reliable D call. The ends were cut back, 6 bases at V and 3 bases at J, with 8 bases in the middle. The CDR3 covers 12 residues. Germline CDR1 reads MNHNY; CDR2 reads SVGAGI (reference sequence). The CDR3 nucleotides read TGTGCCAGCAGCTGGGGAGACACTGAAGCTTTCTTT. The encoded protein is CASSWGDTEAFF.

The chain employs TRBV6-1 and TRBJ2-7; the D gene could be TRBD1 or TRBD2 (6 bases each). The CDR3 totals 16 residues. CDR1 and CDR2 from the germline V gene are MNHNS and SASEGT. Trimming stripped 4 bases from V and 1 base from J, with 17 bases between. CDR3: CASSAWGADGSYEQYF. The DNA of the CDR3 is TGTGCCAGCAGTGCCTGGGGGGCAGACGGATCCTACGAGCAGTACTTC.

This chain connects TRBV9 to TRBJ2-1; no clear D. Germline values: CDR1 SGDLS, CDR2 YYNGEE. The CDR3 is 15 residues long. V was pared by 0 bases and J by 5 bases, with 12 bases between. The CDR3 spells CASSVGGSHNNEQFF. In DNA form, the CDR3 reads TGTGCCAGCAGCGTAGGAGGATCCCATAACAATGAGCAGTTCTTC. Using reference TRBV9 and TRBJ2-1 for the parts outside the CDR3, the full variable domain is DSGVTQTPKHLITATGQRVTLRCSPRSGDLSVYWYQQSLDQGLQFLIQYYNGEERAKGNILERFSAQQFPDLHSELNLSSLELGDSALYFCASSVGGSHNNEQFFGPGTRLTVL.

The V and J genes are TRBV7-9 and TRBJ2-1; no firm D call. V was shortened by 2 bases and J by 7 bases, with 9 bases between the two germline ends. This CDR3 is 13 amino acids long. CDR1 SEHNR and CDR2 FQNEAQ come from the germline V gene (reference sequence). The CDR3 spells CASSLYQGNEQFF. CDR3 coding DNA: TGTGCCAGCAGCTTATATCAAGGGAATGAGCAGTTCTTC.

The J gene is TRBJ2-5, the V gene TRBV5-1, with 7 bases fitting TRBD2. The CDR3 totals 15 residues. Germline V lookup: CDR1 SGHRS, CDR2 YFSETQ. V lost 4 bases, J lost 1 base, and 7 bases stayed unmatched. CDR3 sequence reads: CASSPGSSGQETQYF. The CDR3 nucleotides are TGCGCCAGCAGCCCCGGATCTAGCGGCCAAGAGACCCAGTACTTC. Looking up the rest from reference TRBV5-1 and TRBJ2-5 gives the full variable domain: KAGVTQTPRYLIKTRGQQVTLSCSPISGHRSVSWYQQTPGQGLQFLFEYFSETQRNKGNFPGRFSGRQFSNSRSEMNVSTLELGDSALYLCASSPGSSGQETQYFGPGTRLLVL.

The rearrangement links TRBV11-2 to TRBJ2-5; possibly TRBD2 for D (6 bases). Per germline, CDR1 SGHAT and CDR2 FQNNGV. The V end lost 2 bases, the J end lost 4 bases, and 11 bases lay between the germline ends. This CDR3 has 14 residues. The CDR3 nucleotides read TGTGCCAGCAGCTTATTTGCGGGATCAGAGACCCAGTACTTC. It specifies CASSLFAGSETQYF.

A few counts support this clone. The V and J genes are TRBV7-2 and TRBJ1-2; D is unresolved. Trimming left V 5 bases short and J 4 bases short, with 17 bases between. The germline CDR1 and CDR2 sequences are SGHTA and FQGNSA. CDR3 length: 15 amino acids. The CDR3: CASSLGSLLFYGYTF. Here the CDR3 DNA reads TGTGCCAGCAGCCTGGGGTCTTTGCTTTTCTATGGCTACACCTTC.

The chain employs TRBV19 and TRBJ2-2, with D tentatively TRBD2 (5 bases). Trimming stripped 1 base from V and 7 bases from J, with 16 bases between. CDR3 length: 16 amino acids. CDR1 is LNHDA, CDR2 SQIVND, per germline (reference sequence). The CDR3 here is CASSIAGGRLGGELFF. CDR3 DNA sequence: TGTGCCAGTAGTATAGCTGGAGGACGGCTGGGCGGGGAGCTGTTTTTT.

This chain links TRBV5-1 with TRBJ2-6; D is undetermined. Per germline, CDR1 SGHRS and CDR2 YFSETQ. V shed 2 bases and J shed 0 bases, with 6 bases lying between them. This CDR3 is 15 amino acids long. The CDR3 bases are TGCGCCAGCAGCTTATCCCACTCTGGGGCCAACGTCCTGACTTTC. Encoded protein: CASSLSHSGANVLTF.

The gene calls are TRBV7-9 and TRBJ1-1; no definite D call. The CDR3 sequence is 13 residues long. Germline CDR1 is SEHNR and CDR2 is FQNEAQ (reference sequence). V lost 3 bases and J 6 bases, leaving 11 bases between the germline ends. Here the CDR3 reads CASSFRESAEAFF. CDR3 in DNA: TGTGCCAGCAGCTTTAGGGAATCAGCTGAAGCTTTCTTT.

This chain connects TRBV6-6 to TRBJ2-4; D gene ambiguous. The CDR3 has 13 amino acids. CDR1 MNHNY and CDR2 SVGAGI come from the germline V gene (reference sequence). Trimming took off 7 bases at V and 5 bases at J, with 12 bases between the two ends. The CDR3 bases are TGTGCCAGCACCGCGGACGGTGAAAACATTCAGTACTTC. Translated, it gives CASTADGENIQYF.

The chain links TRBV19 to TRBJ2-5; D may correspond to TRBD1 or TRBD2 (5 bases each). Germline V gene lookup returns CDR1 LNHDA and CDR2 SQIVND (reference sequence). With 3 bases removed from V and 5 bases from J, the gap between germline ends came to 10 bases. The length of the CDR3 is 13 residues. The CDR3 DNA reads as TGTGCCAGTAGTATGGGGGAGAGGGAGACCCAGTACTTC. Protein sequence: CASSMGERETQYF.

The sample holds a few counts of this clone. This chain connects TRBV9 to TRBJ2-1; 7 bases are shared with TRBD1. V shed 4 bases and J 0 bases; nucleotides not matched to a gene: 4. CDR1 and CDR2 (germline): SGDLS, YYNGEE. The CDR3 is 15 residues long. This CDR3 reads CASSRDSNSYNEQFF. The CDR3 region has the DNA TGTGCCAGCAGCAGGGACAGTAACTCCTACAATGAGCAGTTCTTC.

This clone appeared a few times. The rearrangement joins TRBV2 to TRBJ1-3; D call uncertain. Trimming took off 1 base at V and 4 bases at J, with 11 bases between the two ends. The CDR3 consists of 15 residues. Germline V gene data show CDR1 as SNHLY and CDR2 as FYNNEI. Written as DNA, the CDR3 is TGTGCCAGCAGTGAAGTCGAGAGGGCCGGAAACACCATATATTTT. This translates into CASSEVERAGNTIYF.

This clone was recorded a few times. This sequence joins TRBV5-1 and TRBJ2-5, with D unclear. The CDR3 sequence is 14 residues long. Germline loops: CDR1 SGHRS, CDR2 YFSETQ. V was shortened by 2 bases and J by 5 bases, with 13 bases between the two germline ends. DNA of the CDR3: TGCGCCAGCAGCTTCAATATGGAGACGGAGACCCAGTACTTC. This sequence encodes CASSFNMETETQYF.

This clone was observed a handful of times. The V call is TRBV5-1, the J call TRBJ1-5; D remains unclear. Trimming shortened V by 0 bases and J by 6 bases, and 7 bases separated the two germline ends. The CDR3 is made up of 13 amino acids. From germline, CDR1 is SGHRS and CDR2 YFSETQ. The CDR3 loop is CASSLEAGQPQHF. CDR3 coding DNA: TGCGCCAGCAGCTTGGAAGCGGGTCAGCCCCAGCATTTT.

The genes are TRBV25-1 and TRBJ2-5; a possible D gene is TRBD1 (5 bases). There are 14 residues in the CDR3. The germline gives CDR1 MGHDK, CDR2 SYGVNS. V was trimmed by 3 bases and J by 5 bases, leaving 13 bases between them. CDR3 in DNA: TGTGCCAGCAGTGATACAAGGGGTGGTGAGACCCAGTACTTC. Its translation is CASSDTRGGETQYF. Full variable domain (outside the CDR3, taken from reference TRBV25-1 and TRBJ2-5): EADIYQTPRYLVIGTGKKITLECSQTMGHDKMYWYQQDPGMELHLIHYSYGVNSTEKGDLSSESTVSRIRTEHFPLTLESARPSHTSQYLCASSDTRGGETQYFGPGTRLLVL.

The chain recombines TRBV4-3 with TRBJ2-1; D unclear. The V end lost 0 bases, the J end lost 8 bases, and 8 bases lay between the germline ends. Germline CDR1 reads LGHNA; CDR2 reads YSLEER. The CDR3 totals 13 residues. The CDR3 DNA reads TGCGCCAGCAGCCAAGAGGGCGTCTATGAGCAGTTCTTC. Translating it yields CASSQEGVYEQFF.

V and J are TRBV4-2 and TRBJ2-2; no definite D call. Looked up from germline, CDR1 is LGHNA and CDR2 is YNFKEQ. The CDR3 runs to 16 residues. The germline V and J ends were trimmed by 5 bases and 4 bases, with 17 bases remaining between them. This CDR3 reads CASSSHHGVGTGELFF. The CDR3 bases are TGTGCCAGCAGCTCACATCACGGCGTAGGCACCGGGGAGCTGTTTTTT.